This is a list of T cell receptor beta chains from one sample in a study of cytomegalovirus exposure and HLA in healthy donors. Only in-frame clones appear in the TCRdb table, and some are missing; sequencing was by immunoSEQ multiplex PCR. Of roughly 96,000 clones in the sample, 65% to 85% were seen once. Sequencing used PBMCs. The receptors derive from a woman aged 70 to 79 in good health and CMV-seropositive. CDR3s include the opening cysteine and the closing phenylalanine or tryptophan. The order of the fields is CDR3 DNA, CDR3 protein, J gene, D gene, V gene, clone size. A D gene is named only where the DNA matches it firmly. Size tells how often a clone was seen (once, few, many) or the class of an expanded clone, and some rows leave it out.

TGCGCCAGCAGCAAAACTAGGGGAGGGGAGACCCAGTACTTC	CASSKTRGGETQYF	TRBJ2-5	TRBD2	TRBV4-1	few
TGTGCCAGCAGCCCCACTGAGTTCGCAGGGAGAAACACCATATATTTT	CASSPTEFAGRNTIYF	TRBJ1-3	.	TRBV11-2	.
TGTGCTAGCAGCTTACTAGCGGGGGGCCAAGAGACCCAGTACTTC	CASSLLAGGQETQYF	TRBJ2-5	TRBD2	TRBV7-7	.
TGTGCCAGCAGTTTGGGGTTCGGGACAGGGTTTGAAAAACTGTTTTTT	CASSLGFGTGFEKLFF	TRBJ1-4	TRBD1	TRBV28	.
TGTGCCAGCACAGGGTACACCGGGGAGCTGTTTTTT	CASTGYTGELFF	TRBJ2-2	.	TRBV28	.
TGCGCCAGCAGCTTTGGTATGGCCGGAGGCGGTTCGGAGCAGTTCTTC	CASSFGMAGGGSEQFF	TRBJ2-1	.	TRBV5-1	.
TGTGCCAGCAGTGGCGGACAGGGAGGCGAGACCCAGTACTTC	CASSGGQGGETQYF	TRBJ2-5	TRBD1	TRBV6-5	.
TGTGCCAGCAGTGTATCGGTCAGGGCTGAAGCTTTCTTT	CASSVSVRAEAFF	TRBJ1-1	.	TRBV2	.
TGTGCCAGCAGCTCCCCGAACAGGGGATCCTATGGCTACACCTTC	CASSSPNRGSYGYTF	TRBJ1-2	TRBD1	TRBV13	few
TGTGCCAGCAGCCAAGATCTAGCGGGGGTCTACGAGCAGTACTTC	CASSQDLAGVYEQYF	TRBJ2-7	TRBD2	TRBV4-2	.
TGTGCCAGCAGCGTAGACCGGAGTATCAACAATGAGCAGTTCTTC	CASSVDRSINNEQFF	TRBJ2-1	.	TRBV9	.
TGTGCCAGCAGCTTAGGCTCGGGACTAGCGGTTGGGGATGAGCAGTTCTTC	CASSLGSGLAVGDEQFF	TRBJ2-1	TRBD2	TRBV7-9	once
TGTGCCAGCAGTTTAGGGACAGGGGGTCGGAGCTCCTATAATTCACCCCTCCACTTT	CASSLGTGGRSSYNSPLHF	TRBJ1-6	TRBD1	TRBV27	few
TGCAGCCCCGGGGACCAAGAGACCCAGTACTTC	CSPGDQETQYF	TRBJ2-5	.	TRBV29-1	.
TGTGCCAGCAGGCGGGCCTCGGGGAATGAGCAGTTCTTC	CASRRASGNEQFF	TRBJ2-1	.	TRBV28	few
TGCGCCAGCAGCTTGAGTTTTGGAGGGGAGAAGACCCAGTACTTC	CASSLSFGGEKTQYF	TRBJ2-5	.	TRBV5-1	.
TGCGCCAGCAGCCAAGCCCTCTCTGGAAACACCATATATTTT	CASSQALSGNTIYF	TRBJ1-3	.	TRBV4-3	.
TGTGCCAGCAGCCCGGACAGGGATGGTACCGGGGAGCTGTTTTTT	CASSPDRDGTGELFF	TRBJ2-2	TRBD1	TRBV7-3	.
TGTGCCAGCAGTGGGACAGGGGGTTACGAGCAGTACTTC	CASSGTGGYEQYF	TRBJ2-7	TRBD1	TRBV2	.
TGCGCCAGCAGCTTATTTCCGACAGGGGCGGGCACCGGGGAGCTGTTTTTT	CASSLFPTGAGTGELFF	TRBJ2-2	TRBD1	TRBV5-1	.
TGTGCCAGCAGCTTAGGCGTCTTGGGCACAGATACGCAGTATTTT	CASSLGVLGTDTQYF	TRBJ2-3	.	TRBV11-2	.
TGTGCCAGCAGCCCTACGAGGGGGGGAAAAAACATTCAGTACTTC	CASSPTRGGKNIQYF	TRBJ2-4	.	TRBV28	.
TGTGCCAGCAGCGAAAACAGGGGGCGTCGAGGCTACACCTTC	CASSENRGRRGYTF	TRBJ1-2	TRBD1	TRBV6-1	few
TGTGCCAGCAGTTACGCGGAACGTTATCAGCCCCAGCATTTT	CASSYAERYQPQHF	TRBJ1-5	.	TRBV13	.
TGTGCCAGCAGCCAAGGCTGGACAAGTGGCAATGAGCAGTTCTTC	CASSQGWTSGNEQFF	TRBJ2-1	.	TRBV14	.
TGTGCCAGCAGTTATTCTTTGGACAGTACCGGGGCGGCTTTCTTT	CASSYSLDSTGAAFF	TRBJ1-1	.	TRBV28	.
TGTGCCAGCAACGCGGGTGCAGCCAGAGCTTTCTTT	CASNAGAARAFF	TRBJ1-1	.	TRBV28	.
TGTGCCAGTAGTATATTCGGGCAGAGCGGAAACACTGAAGCTTTCTTT	CASSIFGQSGNTEAFF	TRBJ1-1	.	TRBV19	few
TGTGCCAGCAGCCCCGGTAGCACAGATACGCAGTATTTT	CASSPGSTDTQYF	TRBJ2-3	.	TRBV5-4	.
TGTGCCAGCAGCTTATTAGCGGGGGGGCCCAACGAGCAGTACTTC	CASSLLAGGPNEQYF	TRBJ2-7	TRBD2	TRBV7-6	once
TGTGCCAGCAGCGCTTGGGCAGATAATTCACCCCTCCACTTT	CASSAWADNSPLHF	TRBJ1-6	.	TRBV7-3	.
TGCGCCAGCAGCCCATCGGTGGCGGCCTACGAGCAGTACTTC	CASSPSVAAYEQYF	TRBJ2-7	.	TRBV4-3	.
TGTGCAAGTCGCTTCCGTAACAGGGGAGAAAACACCATATATTTT	CASRFRNRGENTIYF	TRBJ1-3	.	TRBV12-2	.
TGTGCCAGCAGCTGGACTACTAGCCCGAGCACAGATACGCAGTATTTT	CASSWTTSPSTDTQYF	TRBJ2-3	.	TRBV7-9	.
TGCGCCAGCAGCCAAGTTCCGGGGTGGGGGACCCAGTACTTC	CASSQVPGWGTQYF	TRBJ2-5	.	TRBV4-3	.
TGTGCCAGCACCGCTACAGGGGCCCCACCTGGCTACACCTTC	CASTATGAPPGYTF	TRBJ1-2	TRBD1	TRBV28	.
TGTGCCAGCAGCGTAGCTGATATGTTAATCTATAGTCACGACGAGCAGTACTTC	CASSVADMLIYSHDEQYF	TRBJ2-7	.	TRBV9	.
TGTGCCAGCAGTTTGGGGGGGAGCCACACTGAAGCTTTCTTT	CASSLGGSHTEAFF	TRBJ1-1	.	TRBV28	few
TGCGCCAGCAGCCAAGAACCTAGCGGGGTGATAGCCAAAAACATTCAGTACTTC	CASSQEPSGVIAKNIQYF	TRBJ2-4	TRBD2	TRBV4-3	.
TGTGCCAGCAGCTTTTCGGGACAATTTTCGAACACCGGGGAGCTGTTTTTT	CASSFSGQFSNTGELFF	TRBJ2-2	.	TRBV5-6	.
TGTGCCAGCAGCCCCCTTTCCGGGACAGGGGACGAGCAGTACTTC	CASSPLSGTGDEQYF	TRBJ2-7	TRBD1	TRBV11-2	.
TGTGCCAGCAGTGAACCAGGGGGCTACGAGCAGTACTTC	CASSEPGGYEQYF	TRBJ2-7	TRBD1	TRBV2	.
TGTGCCAGCAGCCAAAGACAGGCAGATACGCAGTATTTT	CASSQRQADTQYF	TRBJ2-3	.	TRBV7-8	once
TGTGCCATCAGTGATTCAGCTAGCGGGGGGGCCCTATTTGGCACAGATACGCAGTATTTT	CAISDSASGGALFGTDTQYF	TRBJ2-3	TRBD2	TRBV10-3	.